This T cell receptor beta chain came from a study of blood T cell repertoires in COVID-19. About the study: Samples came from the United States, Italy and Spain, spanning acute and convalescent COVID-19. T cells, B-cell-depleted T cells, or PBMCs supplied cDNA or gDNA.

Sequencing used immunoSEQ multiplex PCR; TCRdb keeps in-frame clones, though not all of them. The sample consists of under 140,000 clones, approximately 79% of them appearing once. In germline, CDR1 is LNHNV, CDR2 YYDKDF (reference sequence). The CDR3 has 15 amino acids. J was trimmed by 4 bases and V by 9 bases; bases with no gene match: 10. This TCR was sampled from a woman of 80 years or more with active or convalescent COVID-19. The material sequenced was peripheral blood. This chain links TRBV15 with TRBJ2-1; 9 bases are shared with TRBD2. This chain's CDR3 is CATGEAGGIYNEQFF. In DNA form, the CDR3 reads TGTGCCACTGGGGAAGCGGGAGGTATTTACAATGAGCAGTTCTTC. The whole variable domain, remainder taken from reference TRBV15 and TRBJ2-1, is DAMVIQNPRYQVTQFGKPVTLSCSQTLNHNVMYWYQQKSSQAPKLLFHYYDKDFNNEADTPDNFQSRRPNTSFCFLDIRSPGLGDTAMYLCATGEAGGIYNEQFFGPGTRLTVL.